Below are 25 T cell receptor beta chains sequenced from a single sample in a study of identifying expanded T cells in peripheral blood. Produced via immunoSEQ multiplex PCR; TCRdb's table is partial and in-frame only. The sample shows roughly 63,000 clones, around 86% of them seen only once. The specimen sequenced was blood. The receptors were gathered from a person aged 18 to 69 in good health.

The V and J genes are TRBV5-1 and TRBJ2-3; D may be TRBD1 or TRBD2 (5 bases each). The CDR3 is 15 residues long. Per the germline V gene, CDR1 is SGHRS and CDR2 is YFSETQ. The V gene lost 4 bases and the J gene lost 2 bases, with 14 bases spanning the gap. The CDR3, as DNA: TGCGCCAGCAGCACGCCCCGGGGCCCCACAGATACGCAGTATTTT. This translates into CASSTPRGPTDTQYF.

This clone came up a few times. DNA of the CDR3: TGTGCCAGCAGTTTTGACAGGGTCAGAAACACCATATATTTT. Translated: CASSFDRVRNTIYF. The chain uses TRBV6-5 and TRBJ1-3, with 7 positions matching TRBD1. This CDR3 spans 14 amino acids. The germline gives CDR1 MNHEY, CDR2 SVGAGI. V shed 4 bases, J shed 5 bases, and the junction held 5 bases outside the gene matches.

The chain has TRBV9 and TRBJ1-6; TRBD1 aligns across 7 bases. Germline V CDR1 and CDR2: SGDLS, YYNGEE. J lost 2 bases, V lost 5 bases, and 4 bases had no gene match. CDR3 length: 15 amino acids. This chain's CDR3 is CASRSGTAYNSPLHF. DNA for the CDR3: TGTGCCAGCAGGTCCGGGACAGCCTATAATTCACCCCTCCACTTT.

The J gene is TRBJ2-4, the V gene TRBV5-1, with 8 bases that match TRBD2. Germline V lookup: CDR1 SGHRS, CDR2 YFSETQ. This CDR3 is built from 13 residues. J gave up 7 bases and V 5 bases, and 5 bases lay outside the gene matches. CDR3 DNA sequence: TGCGCCAGCAGTCCGGGGGGGGCGAACATTCAGTACTTC. Protein product: CASSPGGANIQYF.

The rearrangement links TRBV9 to TRBJ2-5; 8 nucleotides align to TRBD1. This CDR3 contains 16 residues. V lost 3 bases to trimming and J lost 3 bases; unmatched junction nucleotides: 10. CDR1 and CDR2 from the germline V gene are SGDLS and YYNGEE. The DNA for the CDR3 is TGTGCCAGCAGCGCCCAGGGGGCAGTCATCAAAGAGACCCAGTACTTC. This sequence encodes CASSAQGAVIKETQYF.

The chain carries TRBV6-1 and TRBJ2-7; D is possibly TRBD1 (6 bases). This CDR3 is 16 amino acids long. Trimming pared 2 bases from V and 3 bases from J, leaving 17 bases between. Per the germline V gene, CDR1 is MNHNS and CDR2 is SASEGT. The CDR3 loop reads CASSEKGGPLIYEQYV. The CDR3 DNA reads TGTGCCAGCAGTGAAAAAGGGGGTCCCCTTATCTACGAGCAGTACGTC.

This rearrangement joins TRBV2 to TRBJ1-2, with D unresolved. CDR3 length: 14 amino acids. Trimming cost V 4 bases and J 0 bases, with 9 bases left between them. The germline gives CDR1 SNHLY, CDR2 FYNNEI. The CDR3 reads CASSAELANYGYTF. DNA for the CDR3: TGTGCCAGCAGTGCTGAGTTAGCTAACTATGGCTACACCTTC. The entire variable domain, with the rest obtained from reference TRBV2 and TRBJ1-2, is as follows: EPEVTQTPSHQVTQMGQEVILRCVPISNHLYFYWYRQILGQKVEFLVSFYNNEISEKSEIFDDQFSVERPDGSNFTLKIRSTKLEDSAMYFCASSAELANYGYTFGSGTRLTVV.

The chain carries TRBV10-2 and TRBJ2-7, with 12 bases aligning to TRBD1. The CDR3 spans 14 residues. Germline CDR1 and CDR2: WSHSY and SAAADI. CDR3 residues: CASSGTGGSNEQYV. The CDR3 nucleotides are TGCGCCAGCAGCGGGACAGGGGGCTCCAACGAGCAGTACGTC.

CDR3 protein: CASSYGALGGEQYF. CDR3 DNA sequence: TGTGCCAGCAGTTACGGTGCTTTGGGGGGTGAGCAGTACTTC. This chain links TRBV6-6 with TRBJ2-7; weak D call: TRBD2 (6 bases). The CDR3 is 14 residues long. Germline V gives CDR1 MNHNY, CDR2 SVGAGI (reference sequence). Trimming shortened V by 2 bases and J by 7 bases, and 15 bases separated the two germline ends.

The rearrangement links TRBV30 to TRBJ2-3, with a weak D call TRBD2 (6 bases). Germline lookup yields CDR1 GTSNPN and CDR2 SVGIG (reference sequence). V was shortened by 5 bases and J by 6 bases, with 18 bases between the two germline ends. The CDR3 has 14 amino acids. CDR3 protein: CAWAGWETPDTQYF. The CDR3 region has the DNA TGTGCCTGGGCGGGGTGGGAGACTCCCGATACGCAGTATTTT. Drawing the rest from reference TRBV30 and TRBJ2-3, the complete variable domain is SQTIHQWPATLVQPVGSPLSLECTVEGTSNPNLYWYRQAAGRGLQLLFYSVGIGQISSEVPQNLSASRPQDRQFILSSKKLLLSDSGFYLCAWAGWETPDTQYFGPGTRLTVL.

The chain has TRBV5-1 and TRBJ1-1; 10 bases match TRBD1. This CDR3 has 15 amino acids. Germline lookup yields CDR1 SGHRS and CDR2 YFSETQ. Trimming took 4 bases from V and 0 from J; bases not matched to a gene: 3. The CDR3 protein is CASSTGQGVNTEAFF. The DNA for the CDR3 is TGCGCCAGCAGCACAGGACAGGGGGTGAACACTGAAGCTTTCTTT.

This chain links TRBV18 with TRBJ2-5; D could derive from TRBD1 or TRBD2 (5 bases each). The J call may be in error: the DNA end matches TRBJ2-7 better. Germline lookup yields CDR1 KGHSH and CDR2 LQKENI. CDR3 length equals 15 residues. CDR3 bases: TGTGCCAGCAGGCCGCCGGGGCTAGGAACCTACGAGCAGTACTTC. It yields the protein CASRPPGLGTYEQYF.

The chain employs TRBV7-2 and TRBJ1-2; 9 nucleotides align to TRBD1. The CDR3 spans 15 residues. Germline V lookup: CDR1 SGHTA, CDR2 FQGNSA. After removal of 4 bases from V and 5 bases from J, the junction contained 8 bases not matched to a gene. CDR3: CASSSSGTGNYGYTF. CDR3 in DNA: TGTGCCAGCAGCTCATCCGGGACAGGGAATTATGGCTACACCTTC.

The V gene is TRBV30, the J gene TRBJ1-2, with 7 bases fitting TRBD1. The germline CDR1 and CDR2 sequences are GTSNPN and SVGIG (reference sequence). The ends lost 3 bases at V and 4 bases at J; junction bases unmatched: 2. The length of the CDR3 is 12 residues. The CDR3 sequence: CAWRTGSYGYTF. The DNA of the CDR3 is TGTGCCTGGAGGACAGGGTCCTATGGCTACACCTTC.

V is TRBV7-3 and J is TRBJ1-1; D remains unclear. The CDR3 has 13 residues. Germline V CDR1 and CDR2: SGHTA, FQGTGA. Trimming removed 1 base from V and 5 bases from J, with 8 bases in between. In DNA, the CDR3 is TGTGCCAGCAGCTTAAGAAAAGGGACTGAAGCTTTCTTT. This encodes CASSLRKGTEAFF.

CDR3 sequence reads: CASSPPQGGGNTIYF. The DNA of the CDR3 is TGTGCCAGCTCACCACCACAGGGCGGTGGAAACACCATATATTTT. The J gene is TRBJ1-3, the V gene TRBV18; D may be TRBD1 (6 bases). This CDR3 is built from 15 residues. The ends were cut back, 0 bases at V and 3 bases at J, with 9 bases in the middle. CDR1 and CDR2 from the germline V gene are KGHSH and LQKENI.

This chain links TRBV18 with TRBJ2-3; possibly TRBD1 or TRBD2 for D (6 bases each). Trimming shortened V by 2 bases and J by 8 bases, and 20 bases separated the two germline ends. Germline assignment: CDR1 KGHSH and CDR2 LQKENI. The CDR3 extends over 16 amino acids. DNA of the CDR3: TGTGCCAGCTCACCAACCTCTCAGGGGTCCGGGGGTACGCAGTATTTT. Translating it yields CASSPTSQGSGGTQYF.

This clone is medium-sized. The chain joins TRBV30 to TRBJ1-1; D gene uncertain. The CDR3 consists of 14 residues. V was shortened by 4 bases and J by 0 bases, with 12 bases between the two germline ends. Germline lookup yields CDR1 GTSNPN and CDR2 SVGIG (reference sequence). In DNA, the CDR3 is TGTGCCTGGATTCCGAGCGCCCTGAACACTGAAGCTTTCTTT. This codes for CAWIPSALNTEAFF.

The rearrangement links TRBV29-1 to TRBJ2-5, with 11 bases that match TRBD1. The J segment lost 1 base and the V segment lost 4 bases, leaving 5 bases of the junction unmatched. The CDR3 is made up of 15 amino acids. The germline V gene has CDR1 SQVTM and CDR2 ANQGSEA. DNA for the CDR3: TGCAGCGTTGGAGGGACAGGGGGTTTCCAAGAGACCCAGTACTTC. It specifies CSVGGTGGFQETQYF.

This chain uses TRBV5-1 with TRBJ1-1, with D possibly being TRBD1 (6 bases). Between the trimmed V and J ends, which lost 8 bases and 2 bases, there was a span of 16 bases. The CDR3 covers 14 residues. The germline CDR1 and CDR2 sequences are SGHRS and YFSETQ. The CDR3 sequence is CASKSGQINTEAFF. The CDR3 nucleotides are TGCGCCAGTAAGAGTGGACAGATAAACACTGAAGCTTTCTTT.

This chain joins TRBV2 and TRBJ1-2; D is possibly TRBD1 (6 bases). Germline CDR1 SNHLY, CDR2 FYNNEI. Trimming removed 8 bases at V and 6 bases at J, with 19 bases between. The CDR3 extends over 14 amino acids. CDR3 sequence reads: CASRYQAGGDGYTF. In nucleotides, the CDR3 is TGTGCCAGCCGATATCAGGCCGGGGGCGATGGCTACACCTTC. Combining the CDR3 with reference TRBV2 and TRBJ1-2 gives the whole variable domain EPEVTQTPSHQVTQMGQEVILRCVPISNHLYFYWYRQILGQKVEFLVSFYNNEISEKSEIFDDQFSVERPDGSNFTLKIRSTKLEDSAMYFCASRYQAGGDGYTFGSGTRLTVV.

The chain combines TRBV7-8 with TRBJ2-1, with a tentative D call TRBD1 (6 bases). The CDR3 sequence is 14 residues long. Germline loops: CDR1 SGHVS, CDR2 FQNEAQ. V lost 2 bases and J lost 8, with 13 bases in between. CDR3 in amino acids: CASSLQGRSDEQFF. The CDR3 bases are TGTGCCAGCAGCTTACAGGGGCGTTCGGATGAGCAGTTCTTC.

This clone was observed a few times. The chain has TRBV19 and TRBJ1-2; D is unclear. Germline-derived CDR1 and CDR2 are LNHDA and SQIVND (reference sequence). This CDR3 region has 13 residues. V shed 3 bases and J shed 2 bases, with 7 bases lying between them. The CDR3 nucleotides are TGTGCCAGTAGTATGGGCAGGAACTATGGCTACACCTTC. Translation: CASSMGRNYGYTF.

As DNA, the CDR3 is TGTGCCATCAGTGACACAACAAGGACAGGGGGTCCTAGCGGGAGGCAGCTAGATACGCAGTATTTT. It specifies CAISDTTRTGGPSGRQLDTQYF. The V gene is TRBV10-3, the J gene TRBJ2-3; perhaps TRBD2 as D (11 bases). Germline CDR1 is ENHRY and CDR2 is SYGVKD. The CDR3 runs 22 residues. V gave up 3 bases and J gave up 5 bases, with 36 bases separating them.

The chain recombines TRBV19 with TRBJ1-5, with D maybe TRBD1 (6 bases). This CDR3 comprises 14 residues. Trimming took off 11 bases at V and 7 bases at J, with 21 bases between the two ends. CDR1 and CDR2 (germline): LNHDA, SQIVND (reference sequence). The CDR3 loop is CACRTGGANQPQHF. For the CDR3, the DNA is TGTGCCTGTCGAACTGGGGGGGCTAACCAGCCCCAGCATTTT. Full variable domain (remainder filled in from reference TRBV19 and TRBJ1-5): DGGITQSPKYLFRKEGQNVTLSCEQNLNHDAMYWYRQDPGQGLRLIYYSQIVNDFQKGDIAEGYSVSREKKESFPLTVTSAQKNPTAFYLCACRTGGANQPQHFGDGTRLSIL.